Below, 23 T cell receptor beta chains from the same sample are listed, as sequenced in a study of cytomegalovirus exposure and HLA in healthy donors. Primers: 60 Vbeta forward and 13 Jbeta reverse. Profiled with immunoSEQ multiplex PCR; TCRdb holds only in-frame clones, not every one. This sample's table has tens of thousands of clones. Source material: PBMCs. The source of these receptors is a woman between 40 and 50 years old in good health and CMV-seropositive.

V and J are TRBV2 and TRBJ2-2; TRBD1 might be the D (6 bases). Germline assignment: CDR1 SNHLY and CDR2 FYNNEI. Trimming took 6 bases from V and 6 from J, leaving 20 bases between them. The CDR3 totals 16 residues. CDR3 sequence (DNA): TGTGCCAGCAGGACAGGCGCCGGTCGGGTGGCCGGGGAGCTGTTTTTT. Translation gives CASRTGAGRVAGELFF.

The V call is TRBV2, the J call TRBJ2-1; 9 positions agree with TRBD2. Germline CDR1 reads SNHLY; CDR2 reads FYNNEI. There are 17 residues in the CDR3. With V trimmed by 3 bases and J by 3 bases, 9 bases remained unmatched. The CDR3 spells CASSDWGGRANYNEQFF. The CDR3 DNA follows: TGTGCCAGCAGTGATTGGGGCGGGAGGGCCAACTACAATGAGCAGTTCTTC.

The rearrangement joins TRBV7-8 to TRBJ2-7; D is unresolved. CDR1 SGHVS and CDR2 FQNEAQ come from the germline V gene. This CDR3 spans 13 amino acids. The V end lost 3 bases, the J end lost 5 bases, and 11 bases lay between the germline ends. CDR3 sequence: CASSFWQNHEQYF. The CDR3 nucleotides are TGTGCCAGCAGCTTTTGGCAAAACCACGAGCAGTACTTC.

This chain joins TRBV29-1 and TRBJ1-1; D gene uncertain. This CDR3 comprises 14 residues. V lost 3 bases and J lost 0, with 11 bases in between. Per the germline V gene, CDR1 is SQVTM and CDR2 is ANQGSEA. The CDR3 nucleotides read TGCAGCGTTGAGTCAAGAGCTCTGAACACTGAAGCTTTCTTT. Amino acids: CSVESRALNTEAFF.

The gene calls are TRBV9 and TRBJ2-7; D call uncertain. The V and J ends lost 4 bases and 1 base respectively, with 6 bases between them. The CDR3 is 12 residues long. The V gene's germline CDR1 is SGDLS and CDR2 YYNGEE. In DNA, the CDR3 is TGTGCCAGCAGCCCCCCGTCCTACGAGCAGTACTTC. Protein: CASSPPSYEQYF.

J is TRBJ1-1 and V is TRBV30; D might be TRBD1 (5 bases). V shed 5 bases and J shed 5 bases, with 18 bases lying between them. The CDR3 is made up of 14 amino acids. Germline CDR1 GTSNPN, CDR2 SVGIG (reference sequence). The CDR3 sequence: CAWSKGRLGTEAFF. For the CDR3, the DNA is TGTGCCTGGTCTAAGGGGAGGTTAGGGACTGAAGCTTTCTTT.

The chain couples TRBV11-2 to TRBJ2-2; D uncertain. The CDR3 is 12 amino acids. V lost 1 base and J lost 7, with 4 bases in between. Germline V CDR1 and CDR2: SGHAT, FQNNGV. CDR3 loop: CASSLVHGELFF. CDR3 nucleotides: TGTGCCAGCAGCTTAGTTCACGGGGAGCTGTTTTTT.

This CDR3 reads CASTSGLAGAEQYF. The DNA of the CDR3 is TGTGCCAGCACCTCGGGACTAGCGGGAGCCGAGCAGTACTTC. The J gene is TRBJ2-7, the V gene TRBV14; TRBD2 matches 14 bases. CDR3 size: 14 residues. V lost 7 bases and J lost 6; bases outside the gene matches: 5. The germline V gene has CDR1 SGHDN and CDR2 FVKESK.

This chain connects TRBV4-3 to TRBJ1-4, with 7 bases aligning to TRBD1. The CDR3 runs 15 residues. V shed 0 bases, J shed 8 bases, and the junction held 6 bases outside the gene matches. Per germline, CDR1 LGHNA and CDR2 YSLEER. CDR3 sequence reads: CASSQDHGTEEKLFF. DNA of the CDR3: TGCGCCAGCAGCCAAGATCACGGGACAGAAGAAAAACTGTTTTTT.

The chain recombines TRBV6-1 with TRBJ2-6; 7 bases map to TRBD1. This CDR3 is built from 17 residues. V gave up 4 bases and J gave up 5 bases; unmatched junction bases: 11. Germline V gene sequence: CDR1 MNHNS, CDR2 SASEGT. The CDR3 loop reads CASSVESRGLWANVLTF. Written as DNA, the CDR3 is TGTGCCAGCAGTGTTGAATCGAGGGGGCTCTGGGCCAACGTCCTGACTTTC.

Here the CDR3 reads CASSDRALQETQYF. In DNA, the CDR3 is TGTGCCAGCAGCGACAGGGCGCTCCAAGAGACCCAGTACTTC. J is TRBJ2-5 and V is TRBV2, with 7 bases aligning to TRBD1. The CDR3 is 14 residues long. The junction had 5 bases not matched to a gene; V was cut back by 6 bases and J by 1 base. Germline-derived CDR1 and CDR2 are SNHLY and FYNNEI.

The CDR3 bases are TGCAGCGTTAAACAGGGTTCTGGGGCCAACGTCCTGACTTTC. It yields the protein CSVKQGSGANVLTF. This rearrangement joins TRBV29-1 to TRBJ2-6; tentative D call: TRBD1 (6 bases). The CDR3 contains 14 residues. The germline V gene encodes CDR1 SQVTM and CDR2 ANQGSEA. V gave up 5 bases and J gave up 1 base, with 9 bases separating them.

The chain combines TRBV29-1 with TRBJ2-3; 8 bases match TRBD1. The V gene end was trimmed by 5 bases and the J gene end by 4 bases; junction bases not matched to a gene: 11. The germline CDR1 and CDR2 sequences are SQVTM and ANQGSEA. The CDR3 consists of 15 residues. This CDR3 reads CSVIERGQGPDTQYF. The CDR3 nucleotides read TGCAGCGTTATAGAGAGAGGACAGGGCCCAGATACGCAGTATTTT.

This sequence joins TRBV19 and TRBJ2-1; D may be TRBD1 (6 bases). The CDR3 consists of 14 residues. V lost 9 bases, J lost 5 bases, and 17 bases lay in between. CDR1 LNHDA and CDR2 SQIVND come from the germline V gene (reference sequence). This CDR3 is CASKGVGRDNEQFF. In DNA form, the CDR3 reads TGTGCCAGCAAGGGGGTTGGCAGGGACAATGAGCAGTTCTTC.

The chain joins TRBV28 to TRBJ2-6; 7 nucleotides line up with TRBD1. CDR1 is MDHEN and CDR2 is SYDVKM in the germline V gene. V trimming: 5 bases; J trimming: 0 bases; junction bases outside the gene matches: 4. There are 16 residues in the CDR3. Here the CDR3 reads CASSGQAISGANVLTF. CDR3 DNA: TGTGCCAGCAGTGGACAGGCTATCTCTGGGGCCAACGTCCTGACTTTC.

As to this clone: The identical CDR3 is also encoded by other nucleotide sequences in the sample. This CDR3 is CASSLEGDTQYF. DNA of the CDR3: TGTGCCAGCAGCTTAGAGGGCGATACGCAGTATTTT. The gene calls are TRBV11-3 and TRBJ2-3; unclear D gene. Germline V CDR1 and CDR2: SGHNT, YENEEA. The CDR3 is 12 amino acids. Trimming removed 0 bases from V and 6 bases from J, with 4 bases in between.

The V and J genes are TRBV4-1 and TRBJ2-5, with 9 bases that match TRBD1. The J call could be wrong; TRBJ2-7 is a better fit for the DNA end. The CDR3 length is 15 residues. Germline CDR1 and CDR2: MGHRA and YSYEKL. CDR3: CASSPYRGRSYEQYF. CDR3 coding DNA: TGCGCCAGCAGCCCTTACAGGGGGCGATCCTACGAGCAGTACTTC.

This chain joins TRBV5-5 and TRBJ1-2, with 9 positions matching TRBD1. Germline lookup yields CDR1 SGHKS and CDR2 YYEKEE (reference sequence). This CDR3 region has 15 residues. Trimming cost V 2 bases and J 8 bases; bases outside gene matches: 10. The CDR3 loop reads CASSFDRGFPMGYTF. In nucleotides, the CDR3 is TGTGCCAGCAGCTTCGACAGGGGGTTTCCCATGGGCTACACCTTC. The whole variable domain, remainder taken from reference TRBV5-5 and TRBJ1-2, is DAGVTQSPTHLIKTRGQQVTLRCSPISGHKSVSWYQQVLGQGPQFIFQYYEKEERGRGNFPDRFSARQFPNYSSELNVNALLLGDSALYLCASSFDRGFPMGYTFGSGTRLTVV.

This chain links TRBV2 with TRBJ1-5; D might be TRBD1 (6 bases). Per germline, CDR1 SNHLY and CDR2 FYNNEI. This CDR3 is built from 16 residues. Trimming removed 3 bases at V and 1 base at J, with 13 bases between. The CDR3 bases are TGTGCCAGCAGTGACCAAAGCGGGACAAGCAATCAGCCCCAGCATTTT. This encodes CASSDQSGTSNQPQHF.

CDR3 sequence reads: CASSLGLSGLPGDEQFF. CDR3 coding DNA: TGTGCCAGCAGCTTGGGATTAAGCGGACTCCCGGGGGATGAGCAGTTCTTC. The rearrangement joins TRBV7-9 to TRBJ2-1; possible D gene TRBD2, 6 bases. The V gene lost 3 bases and the J gene lost 8 bases, with 23 bases spanning the gap. This CDR3 contains 17 residues. Germline V gene sequence: CDR1 SEHNR, CDR2 FQNEAQ (reference sequence).

The CDR3 here is CASSLTGVHRETQYF. DNA for the CDR3: TGTGCCAGCAGCCTGACCGGAGTCCATCGGGAGACCCAGTACTTC. V usage is TRBV5-4 and J usage is TRBJ2-5; D is unclear. The V end was cut by 4 bases, the J end by 5 bases, with 18 bases between. Germline V CDR1 and CDR2: SGHNT, YYREEE (reference sequence). The CDR3 spans 15 residues.

V gene TRBV7-9 combines with J gene TRBJ1-3; D unclear. V was trimmed by 4 bases and J by 3 bases, leaving 13 bases between them. There are 15 residues in the CDR3. The germline gives CDR1 SEHNR, CDR2 FQNEAQ (reference sequence). The DNA of the CDR3 is TGTGCCAGCAGCTCAAGAGGTACCCTTGGAAACACCATATATTTT. Encoded protein: CASSSRGTLGNTIYF.

Comments on this clone: An end of the junction does not agree with germline; a read error may underlie this. This chain uses TRBV7-3 with TRBJ1-2, with 8 bases that match TRBD1. The CDR3 consists of 13 residues. Germline CDR1 and CDR2: SGHTA and FQGTGA. This CDR3 is CASSLDRDYGCTF. Written as DNA, the CDR3 is TGTGCCAGCAGCTTGGACAGGGACTATGGCTGCACCTTC.